Each of the 16 T cell receptor beta chains below was sequenced from the same sample in a study of post-analysis software for immune sequencing data. Antigens of these TCRs are unknown. The TCR beta cDNA libraries contained unique molecular identifiers. One entry per CDR3 protein, called by TCRdb with MiXCR from the PCR reads. The sample yields hundreds of thousands of distinct CDR3 sequences, roughly 45% seen once. General study results and limits: Comparison of patients with controls showed a handful of TRBV segments more frequent in patients, TRBV5-6, TRBV5-1 and TRBV20-1 among them.

What was sequenced was blood. The receptors originated from a girl aged 10-17 years with multiple sclerosis.

The table lists this clonotype with a few counts. This chain connects TRBV4-1 to TRBJ2-7, with D perhaps matching TRBD1 (5 bases). CDR3 length: 15 residues. In germline, CDR1 is MGHRA, CDR2 YSYEKL. V was shortened by 2 bases and J by 2 bases, with 13 bases between the two germline ends. CDR3 sequence: CASSQFDRATYEQYF. CDR3 nucleotide sequence: TGCGCCAGCAGCCAATTTGACAGAGCGACCTACGAGCAGTACTTC.

The chain is built from TRBV12-3 or TRBV12-4 and TRBJ2-7; the D is unclear. V lost 3 bases and J 2 bases, leaving 17 bases between the germline ends. The CDR3 sequence is 16 residues long. CDR3 nucleotides: TGTGCCAGCAGTTTCTCTGTCTCGAACCCCACCTACGAGCAGTACTTC. Translated, it gives CASSFSVSNPTYEQYF.

The chain uses TRBV7-9 and TRBJ2-5; 9 bases line up with TRBD1. The CDR3 is made up of 14 amino acids. The junction had 3 bases not matched to a gene; V was cut back by 5 bases and J by 2 bases. The germline CDR1 and CDR2 sequences are SEHNR and FQNEAQ (reference sequence). The CDR3 is CASSADRGQETQYF. The DNA of the CDR3 is TGTGCCAGCAGCGCGGACAGGGGACAAGAGACCCAGTACTTC.

The chain is built from TRBV6-6 and TRBJ1-1; perhaps TRBD1 as D (5 bases). This CDR3 is built from 12 residues. Deletions cut 6 bases from V and 6 bases from J, with 11 bases between. Germline CDR1 MNHNY, CDR2 SVGAGI (reference sequence). CDR3 residues: CASRDSIPEAFF. CDR3 sequence (DNA): TGTGCCAGCAGAGACAGTATCCCTGAAGCTTTCTTT.

The CDR3 loop is CSVEEATRGSYNEQYF. In DNA form, the CDR3 reads TGCAGCGTTGAAGAGGCGACAAGGGGAAGTTACAATGAGCAGTACTTC. The chain employs TRBV29-1 and TRBJ2-1; D may be TRBD1 (5 bases). The J call may be mistaken, given a closer DNA end match to TRBJ2-7. Germline V lookup: CDR1 SQVTM, CDR2 ANQGSEA. This CDR3 comprises 16 residues.

This clonotype was seen many times. V gene TRBV7-8 combines with J gene TRBJ2-5; TRBD2 aligns across 8 bases. The CDR3 is 14 residues long. J gave up 2 bases and V 4 bases, and 3 bases lay outside the gene matches. CDR1 and CDR2 (germline): SGHVS, FQNEAQ. In nucleotides, the CDR3 is TGTGCCAGCAGCTATAGCGGGACGCAAGAGACCCAGTACTTC. Translation: CASSYSGTQETQYF.

In its sample, this clonotype was seen many times. The V call is TRBV7-2, the J call TRBJ2-7; 10 positions match TRBD2. Per the germline V gene, CDR1 is SGHTA and CDR2 is FQGNSA. V trimming: 10 bases; J trimming: 4 bases; junction bases outside the gene matches: 10. This CDR3 region has 14 residues. CDR3 loop: CATEEAGGLYEQYF. In DNA form, the CDR3 reads TGTGCCACTGAAGAAGCGGGAGGGTTGTACGAGCAGTACTTC.

This clonotype showed up just a few times. This chain links TRBV5-1 with TRBJ2-1; perhaps TRBD2 as D (7 bases). The CDR3 runs 16 residues. Trimming cost V 3 bases and J 7 bases, with 20 bases left between them. The germline V gene has CDR1 SGHRS and CDR2 YFSETQ. The CDR3, as DNA: TGCGCCAGCAGCTGGGGGGCCGGGCTAGCGGAGAATGAGCAGTTCTTC. As protein: CASSWGAGLAENEQFF.

V is TRBV20-1 and J is TRBJ2-3, with D possibly being TRBD2 (5 bases). CDR3 size: 12 residues. V lost 0 bases, J lost 6 bases, and 7 bases lay in between. Germline-derived CDR1 and CDR2 are DFQATT and SNEGSKA (reference sequence). CDR3 loop: CSARDRRDTQYF. CDR3 nucleotides: TGCAGTGCTAGAGATCGGAGGGATACGCAGTATTTT.

The chain recombines TRBV28 with TRBJ1-5; D possibly corresponds to TRBD1 (5 bases). The CDR3 is 12 residues long. Trimming stripped 4 bases from V and 7 bases from J, with 8 bases between. The V gene's germline CDR1 is MDHEN and CDR2 SYDVKM. The CDR3 coding sequence is TGTGCCAGCAGTTGGGGGGAACAGCCCCAGCATTTT. It yields the protein CASSWGEQPQHF.

The chain links TRBV2 to TRBJ2-1, with 8 bases matching TRBD2. Germline V gene lookup returns CDR1 SNHLY and CDR2 FYNNEI. The length of the CDR3 is 15 residues. J was trimmed by 0 bases and V by 8 bases; bases with no gene match: 6. This CDR3 reads CASRGGGSSYNEQFF. In DNA, the CDR3 is TGTGCCAGCCGGGGCGGGGGGAGCTCCTACAATGAGCAGTTCTTC.

The rearrangement links TRBV28 to TRBJ2-7; D is undetermined. The germline V and J ends were trimmed by 6 bases and 3 bases, with 12 bases remaining between them. CDR3 size: 13 residues. Germline CDR1 and CDR2: MDHEN and SYDVKM. The CDR3 loop is CASRAGLSYEQYF. CDR3 nucleotides: TGTGCCAGCAGGGCCGGGTTAAGCTACGAGCAGTACTTC.

This clonotype was observed many times. The V and J genes are TRBV12-3 or TRBV12-4 and TRBJ1-2, with D possibly being TRBD1 (5 bases). V was trimmed by 2 bases and J by 5 bases, leaving 6 bases between them. The CDR3 is 12 amino acids. The CDR3, as DNA: TGTGCCAGCAGTTTAACAGGTTATGGCTACACCTTC. Translating it yields CASSLTGYGYTF.

This clonotype was seen a few times. The rearrangement joins TRBV20-1 to TRBJ2-1, with 8 bases matching TRBD1. Trimming at V came to 3 bases and at J to 8 bases, leaving 9 bases not matched to a gene. The CDR3 has 14 residues. CDR1 and CDR2 (germline): DFQATT, SNEGSKA (reference sequence). The CDR3 is CSARVGRGLDEQFF. DNA for the CDR3: TGCAGTGCTAGGGTTGGCAGGGGGCTTGATGAGCAGTTCTTC.

In its sample, this clonotype was seen a few times. This chain uses TRBV15 with TRBJ2-1; TRBD2 agrees at 8 bases. V gave up 0 bases and J gave up 7 bases; unmatched junction bases: 5. The germline gives CDR1 LNHNV, CDR2 YYDKDF (reference sequence). The CDR3 length is 15 residues. The CDR3 DNA reads TGTGCCACCAGCAGAGATGTTGCTAGCGGGAATGAGCAGTTCTTC. Translation gives CATSRDVASGNEQFF.

The chain recombines TRBV2 with TRBJ2-7, with 7 bases that match TRBD2. The CDR3 length is 15 residues. V trimming: 3 bases; J trimming: 0 bases; junction bases outside the gene matches: 5. In germline, CDR1 is SNHLY, CDR2 FYNNEI. Here the CDR3 DNA reads TGTGCCAGCAGTGAGCTAGCGGAAACCTCCTACGAGCAGTACTTC. Encoded protein: CASSELAETSYEQYF. The full variable domain, in which reference TRBV2 and TRBJ2-7 provide the parts outside the CDR3, is EPEVTQTPSHQVTQMGQEVILRCVPISNHLYFYWYRQILGQKVEFLVSFYNNEISEKSEIFDDQFSVERPDGSNFTLKIRSTKLEDSAMYFCASSELAETSYEQYFGPGTRLTVT.